This entry lists 13 T cell receptor beta chains sequenced from one sample in a study of blood T cells in healthy people across ages. PCR was performed a second time for about 7 to 12 cycles using a sample-barcoded 5' primer and a J-beta primer mix. From the 5' RACE reads, TCRdb called clonotypes with MiXCR, one entry per CDR3 protein. The data contain 1,800,000 or so distinct CDR3 sequences, more than 35% of them seen just once; the ten biggest clones take up roughly 24%. Sequencing input: blood. The receptors here all came from a human donor in good health.

This clonotype showed up just a few times. The CDR3 DNA reads as TGCAGCGTTGAAACTCCAGGGGACCCATATGGCTACACCTTC. Amino acids: CSVETPGDPYGYTF. The genes are TRBV29-1 and TRBJ1-2, with a tentative D call TRBD1 (6 bases). Trimming stripped 2 bases from V and 5 bases from J, with 15 bases between. Looked up from germline, CDR1 is SQVTM and CDR2 is ANQGSEA. The CDR3 runs to 14 residues.

This clonotype was counted a single time. CDR3 loop: CSATGTVHYEQYF. The CDR3, as DNA: TGCAGCGCCACCGGGACAGTCCACTACGAGCAGTACTTC. The rearrangement links TRBV29-1 to TRBJ2-7; 7 positions agree with TRBD1. The CDR3 has 13 residues. J lost 3 bases, V lost 7 bases, and 9 bases had no gene match. CDR1 and CDR2 (germline): SQVTM, ANQGSEA.

V gene TRBV12-3 or TRBV12-4 combines with J gene TRBJ1-2, with D maybe TRBD1 (6 bases). Deletions cut 1 base from V and 3 bases from J, with 9 bases between. CDR3 size: 14 residues. DNA for the CDR3: TGTGCCAGCAGTTTAGAGACAGGTTACTATGGCTACACCTTC. Its protein product is CASSLETGYYGYTF.

V usage is TRBV5-1 and J usage is TRBJ1-3; perhaps TRBD1 as D (6 bases). Germline loops: CDR1 SGHRS, CDR2 YFSETQ. The CDR3 has 17 amino acids. Trimming stripped 4 bases from V and 8 bases from J, with 25 bases between. In DNA, the CDR3 is TGCGCCAGCAGCCTGGAAAACGGGGGGCTCGATAAATACACCATATATTTT. Amino acids: CASSLENGGLDKYTIYF.

This clonotype was picked up a small number of times. The chain is built from TRBV20-1 and TRBJ1-5; D is ambiguous. Trimming left V 3 bases short and J 2 bases short, with 11 bases between. CDR3 length: 14 amino acids. Germline loops: CDR1 DFQATT, CDR2 SNEGSKA (reference sequence). CDR3 in DNA: TGCAGTGCTAGTGCTAGGAATGGCAATCAGCCCCAGCATTTT. Its translation: CSASARNGNQPQHF.

The chain is built from TRBV12-3 or TRBV12-4 and TRBJ1-2; TRBD1 is a possible D gene (6 bases). This CDR3 comprises 14 residues. V was clipped by 7 bases and J by 4 bases, with 16 bases between them. CDR3 sequence (DNA): TGTGCCAGCACCTACGGACAGTCGTTCTATGGCTACACCTTC. It yields the protein CASTYGQSFYGYTF.

V usage is TRBV6-2 or TRBV6-3 and J usage is TRBJ2-1, with 10 bases fitting TRBD2. The germline V gene has CDR1 MNHEY and CDR2 SVGEGT. The CDR3 runs to 13 residues. J lost 10 bases, V lost 2 bases, and 2 bases had no gene match. The CDR3 loop reads CASSYVTSGEQFF. The CDR3 DNA follows: TGTGCCAGCAGTTACGTGACTAGCGGGGAGCAGTTCTTC.

The chain combines TRBV6-5 with TRBJ1-6; 7 bases are a match to TRBD1. The CDR3 spans 16 residues. V shed 1 base, J shed 10 bases, and the junction held 10 bases outside the gene matches. Germline-derived CDR1 and CDR2 are MNHEY and SVGAGI. The CDR3 coding sequence is TGTGCCAGCAGTTACTTCGAAGGGGGCCTAGGGTCACCCCTCCACTTT. Protein product: CASSYFEGGLGSPLHF.

This clonotype has only a few counts. The chain recombines TRBV5-1 with TRBJ1-5; D not resolved. Trimming pared 0 bases from V and 2 bases from J, leaving 9 bases between. CDR3 length: 15 amino acids. Germline loops: CDR1 SGHRS, CDR2 YFSETQ. CDR3 coding DNA: TGCGCCAGCAGCTTGGGTTCTGGGGGCAATCAGCCCCAGCATTTT. Protein: CASSLGSGGNQPQHF.

This clonotype was seen a handful of times. The CDR3 protein is CASSSFRDSKNIQYF. Here the CDR3 DNA reads TGTGCCAGCAGCTCCTTCCGGGACAGCAAAAACATTCAGTACTTC. The chain joins TRBV28 to TRBJ2-4, with 7 bases aligning to TRBD1. V lost 6 bases, J lost 3 bases, and 8 bases stayed unmatched. The CDR3 consists of 15 residues. Germline V gives CDR1 MDHEN, CDR2 SYDVKM.

In its sample, this clonotype was seen a few times. The V and J genes are TRBV4-1 and TRBJ1-1; 8 nucleotides match TRBD1. Germline V CDR1 and CDR2: MGHRA, YSYEKL. Unmatched junction bases numbered 16, after V lost 4 bases and J lost 3 bases. The CDR3 runs to 18 residues. The DNA for the CDR3 is TGCGCCAGCAGCCCCTCGGACAGGGTGCTGCAGGTAGACACTGAAGCTTTCTTT. Protein sequence: CASSPSDRVLQVDTEAFF.

CDR3 in amino acids: CASSDITGNQPQHF. The CDR3 bases are TGCGCCAGCAGTGATATCACAGGGAATCAGCCCCAGCATTTT. The rearrangement uses TRBV10-2 and TRBJ1-5, with a tentative D call TRBD1 (6 bases). Per the germline V gene, CDR1 is WSHSY and CDR2 is SAAADI. This CDR3 contains 14 residues. Trimming cost V 3 bases and J 4 bases, with 10 bases left between them.

This chain joins TRBV10-3 and TRBJ1-2, with 12 bases that match TRBD1. Looked up from germline, CDR1 is ENHRY and CDR2 is SYGVKD. Trimming at V came to 10 bases and at J to 8 bases, leaving 5 bases not matched to a gene. The CDR3 has 12 amino acids. CDR3 region: CATGTGGIGYTF. The CDR3 nucleotides are TGTGCCACCGGGACAGGGGGCATAGGCTACACCTTC.